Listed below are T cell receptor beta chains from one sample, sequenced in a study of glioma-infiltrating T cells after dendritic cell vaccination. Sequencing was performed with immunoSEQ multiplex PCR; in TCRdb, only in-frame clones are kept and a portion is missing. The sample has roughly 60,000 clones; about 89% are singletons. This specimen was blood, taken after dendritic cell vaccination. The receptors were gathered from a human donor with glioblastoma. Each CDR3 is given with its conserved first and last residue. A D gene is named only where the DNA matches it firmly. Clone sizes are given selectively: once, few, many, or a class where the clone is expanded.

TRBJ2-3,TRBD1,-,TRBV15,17,TGTGCCACCAGCAGTCTACCGGGACAGAGTAAAACAGATACGCAGTATTTT,CATSSLPGQSKTDTQYF
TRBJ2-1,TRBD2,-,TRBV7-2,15,TGTGCCAGCAGCTTCGGGACTAGCGGGAGCGGTGAGCAGTTCTTC,CASSFGTSGSGEQFF
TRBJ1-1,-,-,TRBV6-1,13,TGTGCCAGCACCATGGACAGGAACACTGAAGCTTTCTTT,CASTMDRNTEAFF
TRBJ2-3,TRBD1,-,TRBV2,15,TGTGCCAGCAGTGTGGACAGGGGGAAGACAGATACGCAGTATTTT,CASSVDRGKTDTQYF
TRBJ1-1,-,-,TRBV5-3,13,TGTGCCAGAAGCGCCAGGCTGAACACTGAAGCTTTCTTT,CARSARLNTEAFF
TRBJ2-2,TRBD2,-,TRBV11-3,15,TGTGCCAGCAGCTTAAGGCTAGCGGGGACCGGGGAGCTGTTTTTT,CASSLRLAGTGELFF
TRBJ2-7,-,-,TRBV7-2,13,TGTGCCAGCAGCTTAAGCCGCGGTGGGGAGCAGTACTTC,CASSLSRGGEQYF
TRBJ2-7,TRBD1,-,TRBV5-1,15,TGCGCCAGCACCCTTGGTACAGGGGGTATCCACGAGCAGTACTTC,CASTLGTGGIHEQYF
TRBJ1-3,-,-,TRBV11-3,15,TGTGCCAGCAGCCGTGGACAGCCCACTGGAAACACCATATATTTT,CASSRGQPTGNTIYF
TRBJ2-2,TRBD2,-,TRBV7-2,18,TGTGCCAGCAGCTTAGTCCTAGCGGGAGCCTTTCGGACCGGGGAGCTGTTTTTT,CASSLVLAGAFRTGELFF
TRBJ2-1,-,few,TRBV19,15,TGTGCCAGTAGTACGGGGACTTATTACAATGATGAGCAGTTCTTC,CASSTGTYYNDEQFF